Below, 26 T cell receptor beta chains from the same sample are listed, as sequenced in a study of blood T cells in healthy people across ages. PCR was performed a second time for about 7 to 11 cycles using a sample-barcoded 5' primer and a J-beta primer mix. In TCRdb, the 5' RACE reads were re-called with MiXCR into one record per CDR3 protein. The table has 1.5 million to 2 million distinct CDR3 sequences, roughly 32% seen once; the top ten hold roughly 12%. Sequenced: blood. Receptors originate from a woman aged 25 to 45 in good health.

This clonotype was counted a few times. The chain links TRBV27 to TRBJ1-5; D is unresolved. Trimming stripped 4 bases from V and 9 bases from J, with 13 bases between. In germline, CDR1 is MNHEY, CDR2 SMNVEV (reference sequence). The CDR3 contains 13 residues. The CDR3 protein is CASSSGPAGPQHF. Here the CDR3 DNA reads TGTGCCAGCAGTTCCGGGCCGGCGGGGCCCCAGCATTTT.

A note on this clonotype: Germline is not matched at one junction end, which may reflect a read error. The chain joins TRBV2 to TRBJ1-4; D is perhaps TRBD1 (5 bases). The CDR3 is made up of 13 amino acids. Germline V CDR1 and CDR2: SNHLY, FYNNEI. In DNA form, the CDR3 reads TGTGCCGGCAGGGACGGATGGAATGAAAAACTGTTTTTT. Amino acids: CAGRDGWNEKLFF. Using reference TRBV2 and TRBJ1-4 for the parts outside the CDR3, the full variable domain is EPEVTQTPSHQVTQMGQEVILRCVPISNHLYFYWYRQILGQKVEFLVSFYNNEISEKSEIFDDQFSVERPDGSNFTLKIRSTKLEDSAMYFCAGRDGWNEKLFFGSGTQLSVL.

This chain connects TRBV12-5 to TRBJ2-2; 10 bases align to TRBD2. Germline V lookup: CDR1 LGHNT, CDR2 FRNRAP. After removal of 0 bases from V and 4 bases from J, the junction contained 5 bases not matched to a gene. The CDR3 sequence is 17 residues long. CDR3 in amino acids: CASGLVSSGGRTGELFF. The CDR3 coding sequence is TGTGCTAGTGGTTTGGTTAGTAGCGGGGGGCGCACCGGGGAGCTGTTTTTT.

This clonotype was seen a single time. The J gene is TRBJ1-1, the V gene TRBV12-3 or TRBV12-4, with D possibly matching TRBD1 (6 bases). V was cut by 10 bases and J by 5 bases, with 17 bases left in between. The CDR3 is made up of 13 amino acids. The DNA for the CDR3 is TGTGCCATCCGCTGGGGGGCGAGTACTGAAGCTTTCTTT. Amino acids: CAIRWGASTEAFF.

V and J are TRBV10-3 and TRBJ2-7, with 9 bases matching TRBD1. The CDR3 has 15 residues. Unmatched junction bases numbered 7, after V lost 3 bases and J lost 4 bases. CDR1 ENHRY and CDR2 SYGVKD come from the germline V gene. As DNA, the CDR3 is TGTGCCATCAGTGACGGGACAGGGAATTTGTACGAGCAGTACTTC. Protein product: CAISDGTGNLYEQYF.

This clonotype appeared many times. The chain joins TRBV5-1 to TRBJ1-1; TRBD1 is a possible D gene (6 bases). Germline V lookup: CDR1 SGHRS, CDR2 YFSETQ. Trimming left V 3 bases short and J 5 bases short, with 14 bases between. CDR3 length: 14 residues. This CDR3 reads CASSSQGLGTEAFF. The CDR3 nucleotides are TGCGCCAGCAGCTCACAGGGCCTGGGGACTGAAGCTTTCTTT.

V usage is TRBV5-1 and J usage is TRBJ2-7; the match to TRBD2 covers 14 bases. Trimming at V came to 4 bases and at J to 6 bases, leaving 3 bases not matched to a gene. The CDR3 has 14 residues. The germline V gene has CDR1 SGHRS and CDR2 YFSETQ. This CDR3 reads CASSGTSGSPEQYF. For the CDR3, the DNA is TGCGCCAGCAGCGGGACTAGCGGGAGCCCCGAGCAGTACTTC.

This clonotype was seen a few times. The chain combines TRBV7-8 with TRBJ2-7; 8 bases match TRBD1. The CDR3 contains 15 residues. Germline V lookup: CDR1 SGHVS, CDR2 FQNEAQ. The junction had 4 bases not matched to a gene; V was cut back by 3 bases and J by 0 bases. CDR3 nucleotides: TGTGCCAGCAGCTTGATGGACAGGGACTCCTACGAGCAGTACTTC. Translated, it gives CASSLMDRDSYEQYF.

This clonotype was detected ten times or more. The gene calls are TRBV20-1 and TRBJ2-1, with D maybe TRBD1 (6 bases). The CDR3 is 15 amino acids. Trimming removed 6 bases from V and 9 bases from J, with 24 bases in between. Germline-derived CDR1 and CDR2 are DFQATT and SNEGSKA (reference sequence). The CDR3 region is CSANSFGGKGGEQFF. In DNA form, the CDR3 reads TGCAGTGCCAACTCGTTTGGGGGTAAAGGGGGTGAGCAGTTCTTC.

V gene TRBV7-8 combines with J gene TRBJ2-7; 8 nucleotides agree with TRBD2. The CDR3 covers 15 residues. Trimming cost V 1 base and J 7 bases; bases outside gene matches: 9. Germline V gene data show CDR1 as SGHVS and CDR2 as FQNEAQ. The DNA of the CDR3 is TGTGCCAGCAGCTTAGGGGGACTAGGGGAGCGGGAGCAGTACTTC. Its translation: CASSLGGLGEREQYF.

The chain links TRBV28 to TRBJ1-1; a possible D gene is TRBD1 (6 bases). The CDR3 sequence is 13 residues long. The germline gives CDR1 MDHEN, CDR2 SYDVKM. Trimming removed 10 bases at V and 5 bases at J, with 17 bases between. The CDR3 DNA sequence: TGTGCCACTAAACTCGGGGGGCGAACTGAAGCTTTCTTT. Amino acids: CATKLGGRTEAFF.

This clonotype appeared a few times. This chain links TRBV3-1 with TRBJ2-7; the match to TRBD2 covers 8 bases. This CDR3 has 18 amino acids. Germline-derived CDR1 and CDR2 are LGHDT and YNNKEL (reference sequence). Unmatched junction bases numbered 17, after V lost 7 bases and J lost 0 bases. CDR3 residues: CASNQGPASGWRSYEQYF. DNA of the CDR3: TGTGCCAGCAACCAGGGGCCTGCTAGCGGGTGGCGCTCCTACGAGCAGTACTTC.

V gene TRBV10-3 combines with J gene TRBJ2-7; 15 bases align to TRBD2. Losses at the gene ends were 6 bases for V and 0 bases for J; bases not matched to a gene: 6. Germline V CDR1 and CDR2: ENHRY, SYGVKD. This CDR3 is built from 17 residues. The CDR3 sequence: CAIRSGLAGGSSYEQYF. For the CDR3, the DNA is TGTGCCATCAGATCCGGACTAGCGGGAGGGAGCTCCTACGAGCAGTACTTC.

This clonotype was detected once. This could be a read error, since a much larger clone is one nucleotide away. V is TRBV28 and J is TRBJ1-5; D not resolved. In germline, CDR1 is MDHEN, CDR2 SYDVKM. Trimming removed 5 bases at V and 0 bases at J, with 11 bases between. The CDR3 contains 15 residues. Here the CDR3 reads CASSLSTYSNQPQHF. CDR3 bases: TGTGCCAGCAGTCTCAGTACCTATAGCAATCAGCCCCAGCATTTT.

This clonotype was detected ten times or more. The J gene is TRBJ2-5, the V gene TRBV6-2 or TRBV6-3, with no clear D. CDR1 and CDR2 from the germline V gene are MNHEY and SVGEGT. Deletions cut 1 base from V and 5 bases from J, with 8 bases between. The CDR3 is 13 amino acids. This CDR3 reads CASSYYRSETQYF. CDR3 nucleotides: TGTGCCAGCAGTTACTATCGGAGTGAGACCCAGTACTTC.

This clonotype was picked up a small number of times. This chain uses TRBV18 with TRBJ2-7, with D possibly TRBD1 on 7 matching bases. This CDR3 is 16 amino acids long. Germline lookup yields CDR1 KGHSH and CDR2 LQKENI. Between the trimmed V and J ends, which lost 2 bases and 3 bases, there was a span of 17 bases. The CDR3 here is CASSPKIQGGGYEQYF. The CDR3 region has the DNA TGTGCCAGCTCACCAAAGATTCAGGGGGGAGGCTACGAGCAGTACTTC.

A few counts support this clonotype. J is TRBJ2-1 and V is TRBV3-1, with 11 bases lining up with TRBD2. Germline trimming cut 4 bases from V and 8 bases from J; bases unmatched to any gene: 7. CDR3 length: 15 residues. In germline, CDR1 is LGHDT, CDR2 YNNKEL (reference sequence). Written as DNA, the CDR3 is TGTGCCAGCAGCCCCGGGACTAGCGGTAACGATGAGCAGTTCTTC. Translation: CASSPGTSGNDEQFF.

In this sample, this clonotype turned up many times. The V and J genes are TRBV29-1 and TRBJ2-3, with a possible D match to TRBD2 (5 bases). With 8 bases removed from V and 6 bases from J, the gap between germline ends came to 12 bases. The germline V gene encodes CDR1 SQVTM and CDR2 ANQGSEA. CDR3 size: 11 residues. The CDR3 sequence is CSSRPGDTQYF. CDR3 nucleotide sequence: TGCAGCTCTCGGCCGGGGGATACGCAGTATTTT.

The chain joins TRBV6-1 to TRBJ2-1, with TRBD2 matching over 13 bases. The CDR3 spans 19 residues. V lost 4 bases to trimming and J lost 0 bases; unmatched junction nucleotides: 9. The germline V gene encodes CDR1 MNHNS and CDR2 SASEGT. CDR3 nucleotides: TGTGCCAGCAGTGTTACTAGCGGGAGGGCTGACGTCTCCTACAATGAGCAGTTCTTC. It yields the protein CASSVTSGRADVSYNEQFF.

The chain uses TRBV9 and TRBJ2-3; TRBD2 might be the D (5 bases). The CDR3 spans 15 residues. Trimming shortened V by 3 bases and J by 4 bases, and 15 bases separated the two germline ends. Germline V gene lookup returns CDR1 SGDLS and CDR2 YYNGEE. CDR3 amino acids: CASSASGTRADTQYF. The CDR3 DNA reads as TGTGCCAGCAGCGCGAGCGGAACCCGGGCAGATACGCAGTATTTT.

This clonotype has just a few counts. The chain is built from TRBV7-2 and TRBJ2-3; TRBD2 matches 8 bases. Germline V gene lookup returns CDR1 SGHTA and CDR2 FQGNSA. V trimming: 5 bases; J trimming: 8 bases; junction bases outside the gene matches: 15. This CDR3 region has 16 residues. CDR3 in DNA: TGTGCCAGCAGCCCCGTAGCGGGGAGGAGCCCCGGTACGCAGTATTTT. Protein sequence: CASSPVAGRSPGTQYF.

The chain carries TRBV6-5 and TRBJ1-1; the match to TRBD1 covers 9 bases. CDR3 size: 14 residues. The V segment lost 6 bases and the J segment 5 bases; nucleotides outside the gene matches: 7. Germline V gene sequence: CDR1 MNHEY, CDR2 SVGAGI. This chain's CDR3 is CASRLQGARTEAFF. DNA of the CDR3: TGTGCCAGCAGGCTACAGGGGGCGAGGACTGAAGCTTTCTTT.

The chain links TRBV11-2 to TRBJ2-5; D perhaps matches TRBD2 (5 bases). Gene TRBJ2-7 matches the end of the DNA better, so the J call may be wrong. This CDR3 region has 15 residues. Germline V gives CDR1 SGHAT, CDR2 FQNNGV. The CDR3 sequence: CASSLALAEGSEQYF. The CDR3 region has the DNA TGTGCCAGCAGCTTAGCGCTAGCTGAGGGCTCCGAGCAGTACTTC.

The CDR3 bases are TGTGCCAGCAGCGATCAGGACAGGGTTTGGGCGCAGTATTTT. Encoded protein: CASSDQDRVWAQYF. The chain joins TRBV7-9 to TRBJ2-3; 8 bases are a match to TRBD1. Germline CDR1 and CDR2: SEHNR and FQNEAQ (reference sequence). The junction had 11 bases not matched to a gene; V was cut back by 5 bases and J by 10 bases. The CDR3 contains 14 residues.

The V gene is TRBV4-2, the J gene TRBJ2-5; TRBD1 matches 8 bases. The CDR3 contains 16 residues. The V gene end was trimmed by 1 base and the J gene end by 0 bases; junction bases not matched to a gene: 4. CDR1 and CDR2 from the germline V gene are LGHNA and YNFKEQ. This chain's CDR3 is CASSQGGQGNQETQYF. The CDR3 nucleotides read TGTGCCAGCAGCCAAGGAGGACAGGGCAACCAAGAGACCCAGTACTTC.

There are many counts of this clonotype. J is TRBJ2-3 and V is TRBV4-1; no reliable D call. The CDR3 contains 13 residues. Germline CDR1 MGHRA, CDR2 YSYEKL. V lost 4 bases to trimming and J lost 5 bases, with 10 bases between them. CDR3 region: CASSPTPRDTQYF. CDR3 DNA: TGCGCCAGCAGCCCGACTCCGCGAGATACGCAGTATTTT.